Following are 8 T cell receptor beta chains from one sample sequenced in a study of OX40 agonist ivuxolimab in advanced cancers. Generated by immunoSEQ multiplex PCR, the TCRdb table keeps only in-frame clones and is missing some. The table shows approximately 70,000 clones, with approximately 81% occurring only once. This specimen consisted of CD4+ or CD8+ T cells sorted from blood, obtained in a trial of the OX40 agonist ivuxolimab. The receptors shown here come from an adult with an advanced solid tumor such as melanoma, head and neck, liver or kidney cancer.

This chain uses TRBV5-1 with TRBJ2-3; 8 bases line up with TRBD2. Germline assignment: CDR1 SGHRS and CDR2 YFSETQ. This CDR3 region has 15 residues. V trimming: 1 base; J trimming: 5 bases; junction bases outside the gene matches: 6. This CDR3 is CASSLSGLGVDTQYF. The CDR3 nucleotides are TGCGCCAGCAGCTTGTCGGGACTAGGGGTAGATACGCAGTATTTT.

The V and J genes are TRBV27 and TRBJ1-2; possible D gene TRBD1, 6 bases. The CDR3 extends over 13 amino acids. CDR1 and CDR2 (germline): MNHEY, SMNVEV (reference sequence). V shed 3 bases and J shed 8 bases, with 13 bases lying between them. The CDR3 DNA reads TGTGCCAGCAGTTTCTTGGCAGGGGACGGCTACACCTTC. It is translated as CASSFLAGDGYTF.

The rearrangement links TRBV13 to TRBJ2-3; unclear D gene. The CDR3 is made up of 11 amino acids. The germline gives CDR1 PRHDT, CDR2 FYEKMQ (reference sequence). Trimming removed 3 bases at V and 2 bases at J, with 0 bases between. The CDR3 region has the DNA TGTGCCAGCAGCTTCACAGATACGCAGTATTTT. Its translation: CASSFTDTQYF.

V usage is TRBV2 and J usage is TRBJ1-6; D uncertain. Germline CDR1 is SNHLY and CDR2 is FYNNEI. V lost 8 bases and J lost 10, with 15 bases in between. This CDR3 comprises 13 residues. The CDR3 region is CASLLGGNSPLHF. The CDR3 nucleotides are TGTGCCAGCCTTCTCGGAGGGAACTCACCCCTCCACTTT.

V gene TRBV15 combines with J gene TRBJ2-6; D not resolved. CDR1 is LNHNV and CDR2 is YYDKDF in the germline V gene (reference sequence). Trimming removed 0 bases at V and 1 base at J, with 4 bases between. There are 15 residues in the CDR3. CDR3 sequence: CATSRDQSGANVLTF. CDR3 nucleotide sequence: TGTGCCACCAGCAGAGACCAATCTGGGGCCAACGTCCTGACTTTC.

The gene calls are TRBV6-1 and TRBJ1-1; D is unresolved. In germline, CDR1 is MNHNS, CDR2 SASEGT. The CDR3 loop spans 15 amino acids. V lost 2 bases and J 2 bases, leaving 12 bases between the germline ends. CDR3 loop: CASSEIRQRNTEAFF. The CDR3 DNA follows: TGTGCCAGCAGTGAAATTCGGCAGCGAAACACTGAAGCTTTCTTT.

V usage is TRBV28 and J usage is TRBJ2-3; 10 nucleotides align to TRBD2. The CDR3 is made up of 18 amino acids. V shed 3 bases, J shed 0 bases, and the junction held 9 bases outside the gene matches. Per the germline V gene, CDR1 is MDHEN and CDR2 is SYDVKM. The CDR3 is CASSFPLGLAASTDTQYF. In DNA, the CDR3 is TGTGCCAGCAGTTTTCCCCTCGGACTAGCGGCTAGCACAGATACGCAGTATTTT.

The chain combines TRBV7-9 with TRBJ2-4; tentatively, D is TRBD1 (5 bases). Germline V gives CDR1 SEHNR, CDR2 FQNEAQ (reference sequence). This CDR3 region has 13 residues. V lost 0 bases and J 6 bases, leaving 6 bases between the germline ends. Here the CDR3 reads CASSLAQGNIQYF. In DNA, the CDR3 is TGTGCCAGCAGCTTAGCGCAGGGAAACATTCAGTACTTC.